Reported below is one T cell receptor (beta chain). Its antigen remains unidentified. No clone much larger than this one lies a single base away; base qualities are absent. The record originates from a study of OX40 agonist ivuxolimab in advanced cancers. Describing the broader study: The costimulatory receptor OX40 (CD134) was targeted by ivuxolimab, a fully human IgG2 agonistic monoclonal antibody. Intravenous ivuxolimab was administered to patients every 2 weeks at six dose levels: 0.01, 0.1, 0.3, 1.5, 3 and 10 mg/kg. Among the 50 to 55 dose-escalation patients, around 20 had hepatocellular carcinoma, 15 or so melanoma, 9 renal cell carcinoma and 9 head and neck cancer. The dose-escalation cohort was 82.7% male with a mean age of roughly 62 years, ranging from roughly 23 to 80. Prior anti-PD-1, anti-PD-L1 or anti-CTLA-4 therapy was permitted, and 30% to 45% of dose-escalation patients had received checkpoint inhibitors. Partial responses occurred in three dose-escalation patients, of whom one had hepatocellular carcinoma and two had cutaneous melanoma. The purpose of peripheral TCRbeta sequencing was to test whether ivuxolimab changed TCR sequence diversity and led to clonal T-cell expansion. The paper covers the monotherapy dose-escalation part of the phase I ivuxolimab trial, which included N ≈ 57 patients.

What the study reported, not specific to this receptor: Low levels of normalized T-cell clonal expansion were also seen in some patients who did not respond. Clonal expansion of both CD4+ and CD8+ blood T cells was observed from baseline to week 6 at doses 0.1 to 3.0 mg/kg. Partial responders in the 0.1-3.0 mg/kg groups had among the lowest normalized peripheral clonal expansion, especially among CD8+ T cells. On average, CD8+ T cells showed more expanded clones than CD4+ T cells after ivuxolimab. The antigen specificity of the peripheral T cells that underwent clonal expansion was not determined.

From a lookup of the germline V gene, CDR1 and CDR2 are SGHNT and YENEEA. From cysteine to phenylalanine, the CDR3 is 17 amino acids long. The sequence is cut down to CDR3 DNA, 51 bases in frame from base 1. The trim is 5 bases for V and 0 bases for J, with a gap of 14 bases between the germline ends. For sequencing of the TCRbeta CDR3 region, genomic DNA was extracted from the sorted cells. The immunoSEQ Assay was used to sequence the TCRbeta CDR3 regions. This is the immuneACCESS table as TCRdb keeps it, with only in-frame sequences that have V and J called. A part of the clones is gone; compared with another copy, unresolved V genes explain less than half, and the rest is unexplained. For this sample the table gives tens of thousands of clones, of which around four fifths were detected only once. 2.5% to 3% of the sample belongs to the ten largest clones. Patients with a history of autoimmune disease or receiving systemic immunosuppression were excluded from the trial. Peripheral blood for TCR sequencing was collected from all dose cohorts at baseline, on cycle 4 day 1, and on cycle 7 day 1. Samples were obtained from an open-label, multicenter, first-in-human phase I dose-escalation trial of ivuxolimab. Adults with locally advanced or metastatic melanoma, renal cell, hepatocellular, or head and neck squamous cell carcinoma were enrolled in the trial. CD4+ and CD8+ T cells were sorted separately from peripheral blood before TCR sequencing.

This specimen was CD4+ or CD8+ T cells sorted from blood, taken in a trial of the OX40 agonist ivuxolimab. Here the chain combines TRBV11-3 and TRBJ2-6, with TRBD1 as a weak D call on 6 bases. This receptor was obtained from an adult with an advanced solid tumor such as melanoma, head and neck, liver or kidney cancer. Here is the DNA: TGTGCCAGCAGCGGGACATTTTTTGCCTCTGGGGCCAACGTCCTGACTTTC. Its protein reads: CASSGTFFASGANVLTF.